What follows are 17 T cell receptor beta chains derived from one specimen sequenced in a study of T cell changes during pregnancy in multiple sclerosis. Libraries were prepared by immunoSEQ multiplex PCR; TCRdb keeps only in-frame clonotypes and omits some of them. The sample lists approximately 70,000 clones, approximately 90% seen once, with 1.5% to 2% in the top ten. This specimen consisted of peripheral blood, obtained in the first trimester of pregnancy. These receptors came from a female donor in good health, enrolled as a control in a pregnancy study.

In DNA, the CDR3 is TGTGCCAGCAGCTTAGGAGCCTACAATGAGCAGTTCTTC. Translation gives CASSLGAYNEQFF. The chain is built from TRBV7-2 and TRBJ2-1; unclear D gene. Germline V gives CDR1 SGHTA, CDR2 FQGNSA. The CDR3 is 13 residues long. The V gene lost 1 base and the J gene lost 2 bases, with 3 bases spanning the gap.

The V and J genes are TRBV5-1 and TRBJ2-3, with 9 nucleotides matching TRBD1. The CDR3 spans 15 residues. V gave up 4 bases and J gave up 2 bases; unmatched junction bases: 5. CDR1 and CDR2 (germline): SGHRS, YFSETQ. In DNA, the CDR3 is TGCGCCAGCAGCGCGGGACAGGGACACACAGATACGCAGTATTTT. The encoded protein is CASSAGQGHTDTQYF.

This clone appeared a single time. This rearrangement joins TRBV2 to TRBJ2-7; D is unclear. V was pared by 6 bases and J by 3 bases, with 6 bases between. The CDR3 covers 11 residues. Germline V gives CDR1 SNHLY, CDR2 FYNNEI. The CDR3 sequence is CASSYSYEQYF. CDR3 DNA: TGTGCCAGCAGCTACAGCTACGAGCAGTACTTC.

This sequence joins TRBV7-2 and TRBJ2-7, with 7 bases matching TRBD1. This CDR3 contains 16 residues. The V segment lost 5 bases and the J segment 4 bases; nucleotides outside the gene matches: 14. The germline gives CDR1 SGHTA, CDR2 FQGNSA. CDR3 in DNA: TGTGCCAGCAGCACCCACAGGGGCCGTACCATTTACGAGCAGTACTTC. This sequence encodes CASSTHRGRTIYEQYF.

The gene calls are TRBV7-9 and TRBJ2-5; D might be TRBD1 (6 bases). The germline V gene encodes CDR1 SEHNR and CDR2 FQNEAQ (reference sequence). The length of the CDR3 is 17 residues. V shed 5 bases and J shed 1 base, with 20 bases lying between them. The CDR3 protein is CASSREDRSRGQETQYF. The DNA for the CDR3 is TGTGCCAGCAGCAGGGAAGACAGGTCCAGGGGCCAAGAGACCCAGTACTTC.

This chain uses TRBV20-1 with TRBJ2-4; a weak D match, TRBD1 (5 bases). Germline V gene lookup returns CDR1 DFQATT and CDR2 SNEGSKA (reference sequence). V lost 3 bases to trimming and J lost 10 bases, with 10 bases between them. This CDR3 has 11 amino acids. CDR3 amino acids: CSASLDKIQYF. The CDR3 DNA reads as TGCAGTGCTAGTCTGGACAAGATTCAGTACTTC.

The rearrangement uses TRBV19 and TRBJ2-1; D possibly corresponds to TRBD2 (6 bases). CDR3 length: 16 residues. The germline V and J ends were trimmed by 1 base and 5 bases, with 15 bases remaining between them. Looked up from germline, CDR1 is LNHDA and CDR2 is SQIVND (reference sequence). CDR3 amino acids: CASSIARERRDNEQFF. CDR3 coding DNA: TGTGCCAGTAGTATAGCTCGGGAGCGAAGGGACAATGAGCAGTTCTTC.

The rearrangement joins TRBV28 to TRBJ2-4, with D possibly TRBD2 on 6 matching bases. Trimming stripped 3 bases from V and 8 bases from J, with 20 bases between. This CDR3 has 16 amino acids. Germline V gene lookup returns CDR1 MDHEN and CDR2 SYDVKM. The CDR3 loop is CASSFGELGGSDIQYF. The DNA for the CDR3 is TGTGCCAGCAGTTTCGGGGAATTGGGGGGTTCCGACATTCAGTACTTC.

This sequence joins TRBV7-9 and TRBJ2-1; D might be TRBD2 (5 bases). The length of the CDR3 is 15 residues. Trimming pared 1 base from V and 8 bases from J, leaving 15 bases between. Germline-derived CDR1 and CDR2 are SEHNR and FQNEAQ (reference sequence). DNA for the CDR3: TGTGCCAGCAGCTTAGTTTCGGGGATTAAGGATGAGCAGTTCTTC. This sequence encodes CASSLVSGIKDEQFF.

The chain uses TRBV2 and TRBJ2-7, with D perhaps TRBD1 (5 bases). The CDR3 contains 15 residues. Germline V gene sequence: CDR1 SNHLY, CDR2 FYNNEI. The ends were cut back, 1 base at V and 2 bases at J, with 12 bases in the middle. The CDR3 is CASSEEAGNTYEQYF. The CDR3 coding sequence is TGTGCCAGCAGTGAAGAGGCAGGGAACACCTACGAGCAGTACTTC. The full variable domain, rest sourced from reference TRBV2 and TRBJ2-7, is EPEVTQTPSHQVTQMGQEVILRCVPISNHLYFYWYRQILGQKVEFLVSFYNNEISEKSEIFDDQFSVERPDGSNFTLKIRSTKLEDSAMYFCASSEEAGNTYEQYFGPGTRLTVT.

V is TRBV18 and J is TRBJ2-2; TRBD1 matches 11 bases. This CDR3 spans 18 amino acids. V lost 1 base, J lost 4 bases, and 8 bases stayed unmatched. Germline V gives CDR1 KGHSH, CDR2 LQKENI. The CDR3 bases are TGTGCCAGCTCACCACGGACAGGGGGCTCGAGGGGCACCGGGGAGCTGTTTTTT. Its translation: CASSPRTGGSRGTGELFF.

The rearrangement uses TRBV19 and TRBJ2-1, with TRBD2 matching over 8 bases. Looked up from germline, CDR1 is LNHDA and CDR2 is SQIVND (reference sequence). The CDR3 contains 15 residues. J lost 6 bases, V lost 6 bases, and 10 bases had no gene match. The CDR3 DNA follows: TGTGCCAGTAGCCTGGGACTAGTAGGCTTCAATGAGCAGTTCTTC. This encodes CASSLGLVGFNEQFF.

The chain employs TRBV28 and TRBJ2-5; D may be TRBD2 (6 bases). This CDR3 has 17 amino acids. V lost 8 bases to trimming and J lost 0 bases, with 22 bases between them. Germline-derived CDR1 and CDR2 are MDHEN and SYDVKM. The CDR3 loop reads CASDGRQGGVYQETQYF. As DNA, the CDR3 is TGTGCCAGCGACGGCAGGCAGGGAGGAGTGTACCAAGAGACCCAGTACTTC. The whole variable domain, filled in from reference TRBV28 and TRBJ2-5, reads DVKVTQSSRYLVKRTGEKVFLECVQDMDHENMFWYRQDPGLGLRLIYFSYDVKMKEKGDIPEGYSVSREKKERFSLILESASTNQTSMYLCASDGRQGGVYQETQYFGPGTRLLVL.

The chain has TRBV28 and TRBJ2-7; 7 bases are a match to TRBD1. Losses at the gene ends were 1 base for V and 7 bases for J; bases not matched to a gene: 16. CDR3 length: 17 residues. Germline V gene data show CDR1 as MDHEN and CDR2 as SYDVKM. The CDR3 DNA reads as TGTGCCAGCAGTTTATATCAGGCGTGGGGACAGCCTGAGGAGCAGTACTTC. This gives the protein CASSLYQAWGQPEEQYF.

CDR3 in DNA: TGTGCCAGCAGTGACCGCGGACAGCCTCCTAACTATGGCTACACCTTC. This gives the protein CASSDRGQPPNYGYTF. V is TRBV2 and J is TRBJ1-2; possibly TRBD1 for D (6 bases). Trimming removed 3 bases from V and 0 bases from J, with 14 bases in between. The CDR3 has 16 amino acids. Germline CDR1 SNHLY, CDR2 FYNNEI.

The sample holds a few counts of this clone. V usage is TRBV7-9 and J usage is TRBJ1-4; TRBD1 aligns across 9 bases. The CDR3 consists of 15 residues. CDR1 and CDR2 (germline): SEHNR, FQNEAQ (reference sequence). Trimming at V came to 4 bases and at J to 10 bases, leaving 10 bases not matched to a gene. Here the CDR3 DNA reads TGTGCCAGCAGCTCACGAGGAGGACAGGGGACAAAACTGTTTTTT. This sequence encodes CASSSRGGQGTKLFF. Together with reference TRBV7-9 and TRBJ1-4, the CDR3 gives the full variable domain: DTGVSQNPRHKITKRGQNVTFRCDPISEHNRLYWYRQTLGQGPEFLTYFQNEAQLEKSRLLSDRFSAERPKGSFSTLEIQRTEQGDSAMYLCASSSRGGQGTKLFFGSGTQLSVL.

This rearrangement joins TRBV28 to TRBJ2-7; 8 positions match TRBD2. V was clipped by 5 bases and J by 2 bases; unmatched bases: 5. The germline V gene has CDR1 MDHEN and CDR2 SYDVKM. This CDR3 has 14 residues. The CDR3 loop is CASSTTSVTYEQYF. CDR3 nucleotide sequence: TGTGCCAGCAGTACGACTAGCGTCACCTACGAGCAGTACTTC.